This TCR beta chain was obtained from a study of blood T cells in healthy people across ages. In the study overall: About one barcoded beta molecule per two T cells was the capture yield of template switching. Overall study findings and caveats: Higher diversity and more naive CD4+ cells were features of long-lived donors, compared to aged donors.

The CDR3 length is 15 residues. After removal of 3 bases from V and 1 base from J, the junction contained 6 bases not matched to a gene. Germline CDR1 is SGHRS and CDR2 is YFSETQ. Alongside a J-beta primer mix, a sample-barcoded 5' primer served in a second PCR lasting about 7 to 11 cycles. Every sample gave at least 2.5 million paired-end reads containing CDR3. MiXCR, applied by TCRdb to the 5' RACE reads, yields one record per CDR3 protein. The sample contains hundreds of thousands of distinct CDR3 sequences, approximately 50% of which appear only once. This clonotype was picked up a small number of times. What it binds is unknown. Per sample, a minimum of 6 million PBMCs were isolated.

The sequenced sample was blood. The chain couples TRBV5-1 to TRBJ1-1, with 7 bases matching TRBD1. This TCR derives from a man in his sixties in good health. The CDR3 spells CASSSEGAGNTEAFF. The CDR3 DNA sequence: TGCGCCAGCAGCTCTGAGGGGGCGGGGAACACTGAAGCTTTCTTT.